This section outlines one T cell receptor beta chain sequence together with its context. Its specific antigen is unknown. No much larger clone exists at a distance of one base, and base qualities are not known. The immunoSEQ Assay, a bias-controlled multiplex PCR, was used to amplify TCRbeta CDR3 regions from genomic DNA. Under the source paper's analysis protocol: The number of nucleated cells in each sample was estimated by amplification of reference gene primers within the assay. To quantify the absolute abundance of each unique TCRbeta CDR3 rearrangement, sequence reads were collapsed and filtered. Productive Simpson clonality was computed per sample as the square root of Simpson's diversity index over productive rearrangements. As stored in TCRdb, this immuneACCESS dataset retains in-frame rearrangements with V and J assigned. A fraction of the clones does not appear; measured against another copy, unresolved V genes explain less than half of the discrepancy, and the remainder lacks a known reason. That table furnishes V, J and clone size, whereas the DNA furnished D and trimming. This sample lists over 100,000 clones; approximately 86% were detected once. Together, the top ten hold approximately 4% of the sample.

These data originate in a study of blood T cell repertoires in COVID-19 (dated by TCRdb to the early 2020s). Some background on the complete study: Samples from collaborators originated in the United States, Italy and Spain and spanned both the acute and convalescent phases of COVID-19. The material from the prospective study consisted of cDNA or gDNA derived from T cells, B-cell-depleted T cells, or PBMCs. Deeply sampled blood TCRbeta repertoires from subjects exposed to, actively infected with, or recovered from COVID-19 were included in the dataset. A freely available public database, intended as a resource for researchers studying the immune response to SARS-CoV-2, is where the repertoires were released. Samples came from the ongoing ImmuneRACE study (first 160 participants) plus 1,254 subjects from 6 global collaborators. A de-identified subject ID, COVID-19 status, age in years and sex were almost always included in the sample metadata. Where HLA class I and class II types were available, the types were taken from metadata supplied by the sample provider, not from assay-based typing. What the research found in general, with its limitations: The amount of clinical and demographic metadata varied by source and participant and was provided uncurated.

Collaborating institutions collected whole blood in K2EDTA tubes following their own protocols. For TCRbeta analysis, collaborators shipped samples as frozen whole blood, isolated PBMCs, or DNA extracted from either of those sample types. At the junction V is shortened by 4 bases and J by 0 bases, with 13 bases in between. CDR1 and CDR2, per the germline V gene, are MGHRA and YSYEKL. The CDR3 spans 16 residues, from the cysteine through the phenylalanine. Just the 48-base CDR3 DNA is kept, in frame starting at base 1. The sequence was obtained from a man between 35 and 55 years old with acute or convalescent COVID-19. The chain uses TRBV4-1 and TRBJ1-3; no D gene call is confident. Input material: peripheral blood. For the CDR3, the sequence is CASSPTAAASGNTIYF. The nucleotides are TGCGCCAGCAGCCCCACGGCGGCGGCCTCTGGAAACACCATATATTTT.